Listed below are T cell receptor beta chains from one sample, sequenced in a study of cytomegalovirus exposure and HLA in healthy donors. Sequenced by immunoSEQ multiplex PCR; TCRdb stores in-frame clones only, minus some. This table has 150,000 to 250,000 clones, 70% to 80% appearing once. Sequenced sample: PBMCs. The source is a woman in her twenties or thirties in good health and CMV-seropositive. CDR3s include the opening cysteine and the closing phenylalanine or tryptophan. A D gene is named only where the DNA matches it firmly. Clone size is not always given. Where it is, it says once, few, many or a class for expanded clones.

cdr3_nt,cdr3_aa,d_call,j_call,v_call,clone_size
TGTGCCAGCAGCTTAGCGCCCTCTGGAAACACCATATATTTT,CASSLAPSGNTIYF,.,TRBJ1-3,TRBV5-6,.
TGTGCCAGCAGCCCCCCGGGGCGGGAGAACGGTGAGCAGTTCTTC,CASSPPGRENGEQFF,TRBD2,TRBJ2-1,TRBV7-8,few
TGTGCCAGCAGCTCCGGACTAGCGGGAGTTACAGATACGCAGTATTTT,CASSSGLAGVTDTQYF,TRBD2,TRBJ2-3,TRBV7-9,.
TGTGCCAGCAGCTTGCTAGGACAGGTCGATGGAAACACCATATATTTT,CASSLLGQVDGNTIYF,TRBD1,TRBJ1-3,TRBV5-6,.
TGTGCCAGCACCAAAATAGCGGGAGCTACCTACGAGCAGTACTTC,CASTKIAGATYEQYF,TRBD2,TRBJ2-7,TRBV27,.
TGTGCCAGCAGCCTGAGGACTATCCAAGAGACCCAGTACTTC,CASSLRTIQETQYF,.,TRBJ2-5,TRBV11-3,.
TGCAGCGATTGGGACAGGGACGGCTACACCTTC,CSDWDRDGYTF,TRBD1,TRBJ1-2,TRBV29-1,.
TGTGCCAGCAGCTTCCTCTACGAGCAGTACTTC,CASSFLYEQYF,.,TRBJ2-7,TRBV13,few
TGTGCCAGCAGCTTAAAGCTACGGGGATCCCCCCTCTACAATGAGCAGTTCTTC,CASSLKLRGSPLYNEQFF,.,TRBJ2-1,TRBV7-6,.
TGCTCCGTGAGGGATAACACTGAAGCTTTCTTT,CSVRDNTEAFF,.,TRBJ1-1,TRBV29-1,.
TGTGCCAGCAGTTCCGGACAGGGTAGAAGGGAGCTGTTTTTT,CASSSGQGRRELFF,TRBD1,TRBJ2-2,TRBV6-5,.
TGTGCCTGGAGCATAGGACAGGGGGCATATGGCTACACCTTC,CAWSIGQGAYGYTF,TRBD1,TRBJ1-2,TRBV30,.
TGCGCCAGCAGCCAAGAGGGGCGCAGGGCTGAGACCCAGTACTTC,CASSQEGRRAETQYF,.,TRBJ2-5,TRBV4-3,.
TGTGCCAGTAGGCGACAGAACTCCTACGAGCAGTACTTC,CASRRQNSYEQYF,.,TRBJ2-7,TRBV19,.
TGTGCCAGCAGCACTACAGCGGGGGTTCCCACAGATACGCAGTATTTT,CASSTTAGVPTDTQYF,TRBD2,TRBJ2-3,TRBV7-9,.
TGTGCCAGCAGCCTCGGGGGGAGTTCCTACGAGCAGTACTTC,CASSLGGSSYEQYF,TRBD2,TRBJ2-7,TRBV5-6,.
TGTGCCAGCAGCCACCCGGGGTTCTATGGCTACACCTTC,CASSHPGFYGYTF,.,TRBJ1-2,TRBV27,.
TGTGCCTCCCCGCAGTTAGCTTTCTTT,CASPQLAFF,.,TRBJ1-1,TRBV9,few
TGTGCCAGCAAGGAGGGGGCCCACACCGGGGAGCTGTTTTTT,CASKEGAHTGELFF,.,TRBJ2-2,TRBV27,.
TGCGCCAGCAGCTTACAAGTCGCCTACAATGAGCAGTTCTTC,CASSLQVAYNEQFF,.,TRBJ2-1,TRBV5-1,.
TGTGCCAGCAGCGTCGAGGCAGCCTCCTACGAGCAGTACTTC,CASSVEAASYEQYF,.,TRBJ2-7,TRBV9,.
TGCGCCAGCAGCTTGGCGCCGGGGGAGGAGGCTGAGCAGTTCTTC,CASSLAPGEEAEQFF,.,TRBJ2-1,TRBV5-1,.
TGTGCCAGCTCACCCCCCGGGTCCTACGAGCAGTACTTC,CASSPPGSYEQYF,.,TRBJ2-7,TRBV18,.
TGTGCCAGCAGCCACGGGACAGGGCAGGGGAACACTGAAGCTTTCTTT,CASSHGTGQGNTEAFF,TRBD1,TRBJ1-1,TRBV7-6,few
TGTGCCAGCAGTGAACAGGGGGTGGGTATTGAGTTCTTC,CASSEQGVGIEFF,TRBD1,TRBJ2-1,TRBV25-1,.
TGTGCCAGCAGCTCCCCCCTTAACAAAGCAGGGGAAGGCGCAGATACGCAGTATTTT,CASSSPLNKAGEGADTQYF,.,TRBJ2-3,TRBV5-6,.
TGTGCCAGCAGCGTAGAGGGTAGGGGCGGATATGGCTACACCTTC,CASSVEGRGGYGYTF,.,TRBJ1-2,TRBV9,.
TGTGCCAGCTCACCAAGGTCCCAGGTTAGTGAAGCTTTCTTT,CASSPRSQVSEAFF,.,TRBJ1-1,TRBV18,.
TGTGCCAGCAGTTACCCAAGGGGGCAAGCTTTCTTT,CASSYPRGQAFF,TRBD1,TRBJ1-1,TRBV6-5,.
TGTGCCAGCAGTTCCCAACAGCCTTCAATACCCTACGAGCAGTACTTC,CASSSQQPSIPYEQYF,.,TRBJ2-7,TRBV6-5,.
TGCGCCAGCAGCTCCCAGGGCCCAGTGGAGACCCAGTACTTC,CASSSQGPVETQYF,.,TRBJ2-5,TRBV5-1,.
TGTGCCAGCAGATCGGGAACTAGCACAGATACGCAGTATTTT,CASRSGTSTDTQYF,.,TRBJ2-3,TRBV2,.
TGCGCCAGCAGCGCGGGACAGGGAAACTATGAGCAGTACTTC,CASSAGQGNYEQYF,TRBD1,TRBJ2-7,TRBV5-1,.
TGTGCCAGTAGTTGGACAGGGGATGTGTTGAACACTGAAGCTTTCTTT,CASSWTGDVLNTEAFF,TRBD1,TRBJ1-1,TRBV19,.
TGCGCCAGCAGCTTGGAAAGCGCAAGGGGTGAGCAGTTCTTC,CASSLESARGEQFF,.,TRBJ2-1,TRBV5-1,.
TGTGCCAGCAGTTACCCATTAGCGGGGTTCCCAGATACGCAGTATTTT,CASSYPLAGFPDTQYF,TRBD2,TRBJ2-3,TRBV6-5,.
TGTGCCAGCAGTCCAGTTGGGGATCGGACAGAACAGTACTTC,CASSPVGDRTEQYF,.,TRBJ2-7,TRBV9,few
TGTGCCAGCAGTGAACAGCTGGGGGCTACCTATGGCTACACCTTC,CASSEQLGATYGYTF,.,TRBJ1-2,TRBV2,.
TGTGCCATCAGTGACCCCGACAGGGGGCGCGACGATGAGCAGTTCTTC,CAISDPDRGRDDEQFF,TRBD1,TRBJ2-1,TRBV10-3,.
TGTGCCTGGAGTGCGTGCTACACCTTC,CAWSACYTF,.,TRBJ1-2,TRBV30,.
TGTGCCAGCAGCTTCCAGGATCAGGGGGTAGAGTCCTACGAGCAGTACTTC,CASSFQDQGVESYEQYF,TRBD1,TRBJ2-7,TRBV11-2,once
TGTGCCAGCAGCTTGGAGCGTAATGCCCCCCATGAGCAGTTCTTC,CASSLERNAPHEQFF,.,TRBJ2-1,TRBV5-4,.
TGTGCCAGCAGCTTAGATGGGACATTTAACTATGGCTACACCTTC,CASSLDGTFNYGYTF,.,TRBJ1-2,TRBV7-2,.
TGTGCCAGCTCGTACAACGACCCGGGGTACTTC,CASSYNDPGYF,.,TRBJ2-7,TRBV2,.
TGTGCCAGCAGTGTTACGGCAGGGGGCTCAGCTAATGAAAAACTGTTTTTT,CASSVTAGGSANEKLFF,TRBD1,TRBJ1-4,TRBV2,.
TGTGCCATCAGTGCCCAACAGGGCTCTACTAATGAAAAACTGTTTTTT,CAISAQQGSTNEKLFF,.,TRBJ1-4,TRBV10-3,.
TGTGCCAGCAGCTTAAGGGGTGTTCGGACAGATACGCAGTATTTT,CASSLRGVRTDTQYF,.,TRBJ2-3,TRBV11-2,.
TGCGCCAGCAGCCAGCCGGGACAGGGATCCTACGAGCAGTACTTC,CASSQPGQGSYEQYF,TRBD1,TRBJ2-7,TRBV4-1,.
TGTGCCAGCATCCAGGGTGGCGGGAGCGCCTACAATGAGCAGTTCTTC,CASIQGGGSAYNEQFF,TRBD2,TRBJ2-1,TRBV28,.
TGTGCCAGCAGTATCCTAGGACAGGGCCCCGATGAGCAGTTCTTC,CASSILGQGPDEQFF,TRBD1,TRBJ2-1,TRBV2,.
TGTGCCAGCTCACCAGTGGCAGGAAAGAACACTGAAGCTTTCTTT,CASSPVAGKNTEAFF,.,TRBJ1-1,TRBV18,.
TGTGCCAGTAGACTCACCGGGACAGGGGGCAATCAGCCCCAGCATTTT,CASRLTGTGGNQPQHF,TRBD1,TRBJ1-5,TRBV19,.